Below, 5 T cell receptor beta chains from the same sample are listed, as sequenced in a study of vaccination and CD4 T cells after COVID-19. Noted treatment: approximately 9-day PBMC culture with coronavirus spike peptide pools or control peptides (ViraFEST assay). What these receptors recognize is not known. Sequencing of DNA taken from cultured CD4+ T cells relied on the Oncomine TCR Beta short-read assay. Each CDR3 protein gets one entry after TCRdb re-called the PCR reads with MiXCR. This table has 15,000 to 20,000 distinct CDR3 sequences, roughly 51% appearing once. Source material: CD4+ T cells from blood, cultured in vitro. The receptors derive from a human donor who had recovered from COVID-19.

The chain combines TRBV6-2 or TRBV6-3 with TRBJ1-2; D remains ambiguous. The germline V gene has CDR1 MNHEY and CDR2 SVGEGT. The CDR3 has 14 residues. V was cut by 0 bases and J by 6 bases, with 11 bases left in between. DNA of the CDR3: TGTGCCAGCAGTTACTCGCATAGGGATGATGGCTACACCTTC. Amino acid sequence: CASSYSHRDDGYTF.

The sample holds a few counts of this clonotype. V gene TRBV7-8 combines with J gene TRBJ2-5; 8 positions agree with TRBD2. Unmatched junction bases numbered 6, after V lost 3 bases and J lost 0 bases. The V gene's germline CDR1 is SGHVS and CDR2 FQNEAQ. The CDR3 is made up of 16 amino acids. The CDR3 spells CASSFRGGLNQETQYF. CDR3 sequence (DNA): TGTGCCAGCAGCTTTCGCGGGGGGCTCAACCAAGAGACCCAGTACTTC. Combining the CDR3 with reference TRBV7-8 and TRBJ2-5 gives the whole variable domain GAGVSQSPRYKVAKRGQDVALRCDPISGHVSLFWYQQALGQGPEFLTYFQNEAQLDKSGLPSDRFFAERPEGSVSTLKIQRTQQEDSAVYLCASSFRGGLNQETQYFGPGTRLLVL.

This rearrangement joins TRBV12-3 or TRBV12-4 to TRBJ2-1; possible D gene TRBD1, 5 bases. Trimming cost V 6 bases and J 3 bases, with 9 bases left between them. The CDR3 has 13 residues. CDR3 sequence: CASSPDNYNEQFF. For the CDR3, the DNA is TGTGCCAGCAGCCCGGACAACTACAATGAGCAGTTCTTC.

This chain joins TRBV27 and TRBJ1-6, with 7 bases fitting TRBD1. V shed 0 bases and J 3 bases; nucleotides not matched to a gene: 2. This CDR3 spans 16 amino acids. Germline V lookup: CDR1 MNHEY, CDR2 SMNVEV (reference sequence). Written as DNA, the CDR3 is TGTGCCAGCAGTTTATCCGGGACAGTCTATAATTCACCCCTCCACTTT. This translates into CASSLSGTVYNSPLHF.

The chain uses TRBV2 and TRBJ1-1, with TRBD1 as a possible D gene (5 bases). Trimming pared 6 bases from V and 3 bases from J, leaving 11 bases between. The germline CDR1 and CDR2 sequences are SNHLY and FYNNEI. The length of the CDR3 is 13 residues. Written as DNA, the CDR3 is TGTGCCAGCAGGAAAGACAGAGACACTGAAGCTTTCTTT. This sequence encodes CASRKDRDTEAFF.